The 24 T cell receptor beta chains listed next were all sequenced from one sample in a study of cytomegalovirus exposure and HLA in healthy donors. It was with 60 Vbeta and 13 Jbeta primers that the PCR ran. The protocol was immunoSEQ multiplex PCR, while the TCRdb copy is restricted to in-frame clones and leaves out a portion. The sample consists of 130,000 or so clones, less than 90% of them appearing once. The specimen was PBMCs. The origin of the receptors is a middle-aged man in good health and CMV-seronegative.

V usage is TRBV29-1 and J usage is TRBJ2-7, with 10 bases fitting TRBD1. The CDR3 consists of 17 residues. With 3 bases clipped from V and 2 bases from J, the junction kept 13 bases outside the gene matches. Germline V CDR1 and CDR2: SQVTM, ANQGSEA. The CDR3 DNA reads as TGCAGCGTTGAGGGTGTTCTTGGGACAGGGGATGCCTACGAGCAGTACTTC. This codes for CSVEGVLGTGDAYEQYF.

V usage is TRBV9 and J usage is TRBJ1-6, with D hard to call. Germline CDR1 reads SGDLS; CDR2 reads YYNGEE. The CDR3 runs to 16 residues. V gave up 3 bases and J gave up 6 bases, with 16 bases separating them. CDR3 DNA sequence: TGTGCCAGCAGCGAGGGAGGGCCAGGCCTTAATTCACCCCTCCACTTT. Translating gives CASSEGGPGLNSPLHF.

The chain employs TRBV6-5 and TRBJ1-1; D is possibly TRBD1 (6 bases). The CDR3 runs 15 residues. Trimming took off 4 bases at V and 3 bases at J, with 15 bases between the two ends. The germline CDR1 and CDR2 sequences are MNHEY and SVGAGI. In DNA form, the CDR3 reads TGTGCCAGCAGTTCCCAAGGGGGTTCCGACACTGAAGCTTTCTTT. As protein: CASSSQGGSDTEAFF.

The rearrangement uses TRBV6-1 and TRBJ1-4; the match to TRBD1 covers 10 bases. Germline assignment: CDR1 MNHNS and CDR2 SASEGT. Trimming took 6 bases from V and 8 from J; bases not matched to a gene: 3. This CDR3 is 13 amino acids long. The CDR3 nucleotides are TGTGCCAGCAGGGGACAGGGGACGGAAAAACTGTTTTTT. It codes for CASRGQGTEKLFF.

A few counts support this clone. V gene TRBV28 combines with J gene TRBJ2-7, with 8 bases matching TRBD1. Germline V gives CDR1 MDHEN, CDR2 SYDVKM. This CDR3 has 16 residues. The V gene end was trimmed by 4 bases and the J gene end by 2 bases; junction bases not matched to a gene: 10. The CDR3 sequence: CASSSLGDRSPYEQYF. The CDR3, as DNA: TGTGCCAGCAGTTCCCTCGGGGACAGGAGTCCCTACGAGCAGTACTTC. Full variable domain (rest looked up from reference TRBV28 and TRBJ2-7): DVKVTQSSRYLVKRTGEKVFLECVQDMDHENMFWYRQDPGLGLRLIYFSYDVKMKEKGDIPEGYSVSREKKERFSLILESASTNQTSMYLCASSSLGDRSPYEQYFGPGTRLTVT.

J is TRBJ2-3 and V is TRBV19; 7 nucleotides align to TRBD2. Germline trimming cut 5 bases from V and 2 bases from J; bases unmatched to any gene: 10. The germline CDR1 and CDR2 sequences are LNHDA and SQIVND (reference sequence). CDR3 length equals 16 residues. The CDR3: CASSGDWGGYTDTQYF. DNA for the CDR3: TGTGCCAGTAGTGGCGACTGGGGGGGGTACACAGATACGCAGTATTTT.

The chain recombines TRBV7-9 with TRBJ1-1; 11 bases agree with TRBD1. J gave up 3 bases and V 8 bases, and 11 bases lay outside the gene matches. CDR3 length: 16 residues. CDR1 is SEHNR, CDR2 FQNEAQ, per germline (reference sequence). This chain's CDR3 is CASVGTGGFVDTEAFF. CDR3 DNA sequence: TGTGCCAGCGTAGGGACAGGGGGTTTTGTGGACACTGAAGCTTTCTTT.

The chain couples TRBV9 to TRBJ2-2; TRBD1 matches at 8 bases. The germline V gene has CDR1 SGDLS and CDR2 YYNGEE. The ends lost 7 bases at V and 4 bases at J; junction bases unmatched: 3. The CDR3 is made up of 13 amino acids. CDR3 nucleotides: TGTGCCAGCGGGACAGGAGGCACCGGGGAGCTGTTTTTT. It codes for CASGTGGTGELFF.

This chain uses TRBV9 with TRBJ2-5; TRBD1 aligns across 9 bases. The CDR3 sequence is 14 residues long. V trimming: 4 bases; J trimming: 4 bases; junction bases outside the gene matches: 5. Germline V gene sequence: CDR1 SGDLS, CDR2 YYNGEE. CDR3 protein: CASSLGQGGETQYF. In DNA form, the CDR3 reads TGTGCCAGCAGCTTGGGACAGGGAGGAGAGACCCAGTACTTC.

This chain links TRBV7-2 with TRBJ1-2, with D hard to call. Germline CDR1 and CDR2: SGHTA and FQGNSA. This CDR3 spans 14 amino acids. Trimming pared 1 base from V and 5 bases from J, leaving 11 bases between. CDR3 region: CASSLGRVEYGYTF. Written as DNA, the CDR3 is TGTGCCAGCAGCTTAGGGCGGGTGGAGTATGGCTACACCTTC.

The chain uses TRBV4-1 and TRBJ1-1; TRBD1 matches 10 bases. This CDR3 is built from 15 residues. The V and J ends lost 4 bases and 5 bases, in that order; junction bases with no gene match: 7. Looked up from germline, CDR1 is MGHRA and CDR2 is YSYEKL. The chain's CDR3 is CASSRAGQGRTEAFF. CDR3 DNA sequence: TGCGCCAGCAGCCGAGCGGGACAGGGGAGGACTGAAGCTTTCTTT.

V usage is TRBV7-9 and J usage is TRBJ2-2; 12 nucleotides align to TRBD2. The trim removed 5 bases at V and 2 bases at J, leaving 6 bases unmatched. This CDR3 spans 17 amino acids. Germline CDR1 and CDR2: SEHNR and FQNEAQ (reference sequence). The CDR3 protein is CASSQTSGGPNTGELFF. Written as DNA, the CDR3 is TGTGCCAGCAGCCAGACTAGCGGGGGTCCTAACACCGGGGAGCTGTTTTTT. The variable domain in full, completed from reference TRBV7-9 and TRBJ2-2, reads DTGVSQNPRHKITKRGQNVTFRCDPISEHNRLYWYRQTLGQGPEFLTYFQNEAQLEKSRLLSDRFSAERPKGSFSTLEIQRTEQGDSAMYLCASSQTSGGPNTGELFFGEGSRLTVL.

The chain joins TRBV12-5 to TRBJ2-7; D unresolved. The germline V gene encodes CDR1 LGHNT and CDR2 FRNRAP. The CDR3 sequence is 13 residues long. The germline V and J ends were trimmed by 6 bases and 1 base, with 10 bases remaining between them. CDR3 in DNA: TGTGCTAGTGGACTTGACGGGTCCTACGAGCAGTACTTC. Translating it yields CASGLDGSYEQYF.

This rearrangement joins TRBV5-4 to TRBJ2-5; TRBD2 is a possible D gene (5 bases). Germline loops: CDR1 SGHNT, CDR2 YYREEE (reference sequence). The CDR3 is 13 amino acids. Trimming left V 1 base short and J 5 bases short, with 9 bases between. CDR3 nucleotide sequence: TGTGCCAGCAGCTTGACGGGGTCTGAGACCCAGTACTTC. Protein product: CASSLTGSETQYF.

The chain joins TRBV4-1 to TRBJ2-7, with 12 bases matching TRBD2. The CDR3 has 16 residues. CDR1 MGHRA and CDR2 YSYEKL come from the germline V gene. Unmatched junction bases numbered 7, after V lost 1 base and J lost 6 bases. The CDR3 region is CASSQAPTSGGAEQYF. CDR3 bases: TGCGCCAGCAGCCAAGCTCCGACTAGCGGGGGTGCCGAGCAGTACTTC.

J is TRBJ1-1 and V is TRBV20-1; D is uncertain. Trimming left V 4 bases short and J 9 bases short, with 12 bases between. This CDR3 is built from 11 residues. Germline assignment: CDR1 DFQATT and CDR2 SNEGSKA (reference sequence). CDR3 region: CSAKAGLKAFF. The CDR3 nucleotides read TGCAGTGCTAAGGCGGGCCTGAAAGCTTTCTTT.

This clone was seen only once. CDR3 in DNA: TGTGCCAGCAGCCTCCAGCGGGAGGGCCAGGCGCAGTATTTT. This sequence encodes CASSLQREGQAQYF. The chain joins TRBV14 to TRBJ2-3; TRBD2 agrees at 10 bases. The CDR3 sequence is 14 residues long. In germline, CDR1 is SGHDN, CDR2 FVKESK. J gave up 10 bases and V 4 bases, and 8 bases lay outside the gene matches.

This rearrangement joins TRBV4-3 to TRBJ2-7, with 8 bases fitting TRBD2. After removal of 0 bases from V and 2 bases from J, the junction contained 6 bases not matched to a gene. CDR1 and CDR2 (germline): LGHNA, YSLEER. The CDR3 contains 16 residues. The DNA of the CDR3 is TGCGCCAGCAGCCAAGATCAGGCGGGGGGAACCTACGAGCAGTACTTC. Its translation: CASSQDQAGGTYEQYF.

The chain links TRBV5-1 to TRBJ2-3; weak D call: TRBD2 (5 bases). V was shortened by 3 bases and J by 1 base, with 12 bases between the two germline ends. Germline V gives CDR1 SGHRS, CDR2 YFSETQ. The length of the CDR3 is 15 residues. CDR3 sequence reads: CASSSGNRGTDTQYF. Here the CDR3 DNA reads TGCGCCAGCAGCTCCGGGAATAGGGGCACAGATACGCAGTATTTT.

CDR3 in DNA: TGTGCCAGCGCCGGGACAGGGCACACTGAAGCTTTCTTT. Its protein is CASAGTGHTEAFF. The rearrangement links TRBV25-1 to TRBJ1-1; 9 positions agree with TRBD1. CDR1 is MGHDK and CDR2 is SYGVNS in the germline V gene. The CDR3 loop spans 13 amino acids. V was pared by 8 bases and J by 3 bases, with 4 bases of the junction left unmatched. Full variable domain (outside the CDR3, taken from reference TRBV25-1 and TRBJ1-1): EADIYQTPRYLVIGTGKKITLECSQTMGHDKMYWYQQDPGMELHLIHYSYGVNSTEKGDLSSESTVSRIRTEHFPLTLESARPSHTSQYLCASAGTGHTEAFFGQGTRLTVV.

The V gene is TRBV6-6, the J gene TRBJ2-7, with 9 bases matching TRBD1. Germline V gives CDR1 MNHNY, CDR2 SVGAGI (reference sequence). This CDR3 spans 16 amino acids. Trimming removed 6 bases from V and 1 base from J; junction bases left unmatched: 10. The CDR3: CASRGPPGQGSYEQYF. The DNA for the CDR3 is TGTGCCAGCAGAGGCCCCCCCGGACAGGGGTCCTACGAGCAGTACTTC.

This chain uses TRBV5-1 with TRBJ2-7; D possibly corresponds to TRBD1 (6 bases). CDR3 size: 14 residues. Germline CDR1 is SGHRS and CDR2 is YFSETQ. V was cut by 0 bases and J by 0 bases, with 7 bases left in between. The CDR3: CASSLGDNSYEQYF. The CDR3, as DNA: TGCGCCAGCAGCTTGGGGGACAACTCCTACGAGCAGTACTTC.

CDR3 nucleotide sequence: TGTGCCAGCAGTCTTTCCGGACAGGGGGCTACAGATACGCAGTATTTT. Translation gives CASSLSGQGATDTQYF. The chain has TRBV27 and TRBJ2-3, with 11 bases lining up with TRBD1. Germline trimming cut 5 bases from V and 3 bases from J; bases unmatched to any gene: 7. The CDR3 is made up of 16 amino acids. Germline V gene sequence: CDR1 MNHEY, CDR2 SMNVEV (reference sequence).

This chain uses TRBV27 with TRBJ2-7, with 8 bases aligning to TRBD1. V dropped 5 bases and J dropped 2; count of bases not matched to a gene: 8. The germline CDR1 and CDR2 sequences are MNHEY and SMNVEV (reference sequence). The length of the CDR3 is 15 residues. The CDR3, as DNA: TGTGCCAGCAGTCGTGACCCGGACAGGGCCTACGAGCAGTACTTC. Translation: CASSRDPDRAYEQYF.